This paragraph covers one T cell receptor beta chain sequence. The antigen is undetermined. This sample stems from a study of Ad26.COV2.S vaccination and SARS-CoV-2 variants. Findings and caveats of the study: In vaccinated individuals, spike-specific CD8+ and CD4+ T cell responses reportedly displayed substantial breadth. Across vaccine and placebo recipients, the breadth of non-spike TCRs was similar.

Sequenced by immunoSEQ multiplex PCR; TCRdb stores in-frame clones only, minus some. The sample contains over 110,000 clones, roughly 88% of which appear only once. Germline V CDR1 and CDR2: SGHRS, YFSETQ. The CDR3 covers 15 residues. V lost 0 bases and J lost 6, with 10 bases in between. Sequencing used peripheral blood, obtained after recovery from COVID-19. The rearrangement joins TRBV5-1 to TRBJ1-6, with D tentatively TRBD1 (5 bases). This clonotype was sampled from a human donor who had recovered from COVID-19. DNA of the CDR3: TGCGCCAGCAGCTTGGCAGGCGGGGGTAATTCACCCCTCCACTTT. Its protein is CASSLAGGGNSPLHF.